Listed here is a single T cell receptor (beta chain). Its specificity is unknown. The data were taken from a study of monozygotic twins with inflammatory bowel disease. Regarding the study as a whole: The data did not back a single strong IBD-associated clonotype or signal.

UMIs bearing a 6-nucleotide sample barcode were added through template switching. Each CDR3 protein gets one entry in TCRdb, which reprocessed the 5' RACE reads and gives no DNA. The sample spans around 370,000 distinct CDR3 sequences; the ten largest clones claim about 2.5%. This CDR3 is built from 11 residues. Germline V gene lookup returns CDR1 SEHNR and CDR2 FQNEAQ (reference sequence). The V gene is TRBV7-9, the J gene TRBJ2-1. The receptor comes from a human donor with ulcerative colitis or Crohn's disease, or a healthy co-twin of an affected twin (not recorded which). Sequencing was carried out using blood. The CDR3 sequence is CASSLHNEQFF.